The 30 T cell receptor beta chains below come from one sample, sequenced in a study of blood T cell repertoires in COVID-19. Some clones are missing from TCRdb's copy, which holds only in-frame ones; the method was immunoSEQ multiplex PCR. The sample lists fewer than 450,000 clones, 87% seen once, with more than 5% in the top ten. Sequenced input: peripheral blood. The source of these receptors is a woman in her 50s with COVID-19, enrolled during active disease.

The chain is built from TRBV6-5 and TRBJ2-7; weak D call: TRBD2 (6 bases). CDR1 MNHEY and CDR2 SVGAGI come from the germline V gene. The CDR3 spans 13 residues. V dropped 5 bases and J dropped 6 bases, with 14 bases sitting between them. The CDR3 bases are TGTGCCAGCAGTAAGGATTGGGGGGTCGAGCAGTACTTC. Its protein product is CASSKDWGVEQYF.

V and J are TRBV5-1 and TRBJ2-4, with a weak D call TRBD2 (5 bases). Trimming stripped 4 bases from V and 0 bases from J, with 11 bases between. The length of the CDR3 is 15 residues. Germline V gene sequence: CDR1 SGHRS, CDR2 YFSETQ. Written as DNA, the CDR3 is TGCGCCAGCAGCGCCCCCGGGATAGCCAAAAACATTCAGTACTTC. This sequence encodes CASSAPGIAKNIQYF.

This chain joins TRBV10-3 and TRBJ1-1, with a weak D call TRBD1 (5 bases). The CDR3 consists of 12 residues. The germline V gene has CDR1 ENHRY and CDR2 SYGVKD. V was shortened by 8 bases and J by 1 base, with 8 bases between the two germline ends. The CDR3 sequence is CAIGTKNTEAFF. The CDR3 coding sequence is TGTGCCATCGGGACTAAGAACACTGAAGCTTTCTTT.

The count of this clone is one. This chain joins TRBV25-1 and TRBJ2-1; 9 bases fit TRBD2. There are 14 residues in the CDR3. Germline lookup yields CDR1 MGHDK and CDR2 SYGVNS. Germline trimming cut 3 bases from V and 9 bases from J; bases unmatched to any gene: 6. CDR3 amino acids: CASSEAGGPGEQFF. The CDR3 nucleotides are TGTGCCAGCAGTGAGGCGGGAGGGCCGGGTGAGCAGTTCTTC.

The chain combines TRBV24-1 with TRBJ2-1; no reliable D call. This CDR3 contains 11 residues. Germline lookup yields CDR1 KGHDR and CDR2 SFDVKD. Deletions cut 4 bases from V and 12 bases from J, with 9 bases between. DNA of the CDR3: TGTGCCACCAGTGAATCGAACTGGCAGTTCTTC. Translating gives CATSESNWQFF.

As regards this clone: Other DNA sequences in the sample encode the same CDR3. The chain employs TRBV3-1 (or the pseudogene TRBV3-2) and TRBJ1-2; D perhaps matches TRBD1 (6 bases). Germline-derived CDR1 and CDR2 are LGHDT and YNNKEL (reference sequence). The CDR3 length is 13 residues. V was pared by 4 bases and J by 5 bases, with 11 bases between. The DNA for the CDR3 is TGTGCCAGCAGCCCGCGGGGGGCGTATGGCTACACCTTC. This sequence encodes CASSPRGAYGYTF.

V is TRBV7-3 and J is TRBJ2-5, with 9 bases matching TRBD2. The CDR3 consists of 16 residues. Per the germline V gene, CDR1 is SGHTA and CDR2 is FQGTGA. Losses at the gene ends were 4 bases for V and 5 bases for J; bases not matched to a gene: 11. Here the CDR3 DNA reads TGTGCCAGCAGCTCCGGGGGGCTAGCGGGATCGGAGACCCAGTACTTC. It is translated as CASSSGGLAGSETQYF.

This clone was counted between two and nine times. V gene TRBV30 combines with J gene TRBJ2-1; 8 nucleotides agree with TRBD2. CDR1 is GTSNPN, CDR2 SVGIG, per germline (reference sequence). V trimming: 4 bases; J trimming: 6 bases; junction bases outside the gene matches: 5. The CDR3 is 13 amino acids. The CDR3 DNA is TGTGCCTGGAATAGCGGGATGGTCAATGAGCAGTTCTTC. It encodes CAWNSGMVNEQFF.

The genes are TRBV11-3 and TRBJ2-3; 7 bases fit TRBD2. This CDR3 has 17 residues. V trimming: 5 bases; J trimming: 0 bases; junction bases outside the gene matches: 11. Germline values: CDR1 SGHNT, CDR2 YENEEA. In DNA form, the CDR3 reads TGTGCCAGCAGCCCCCGGGGCCAGCGGGGTAGCACAGATACGCAGTATTTT. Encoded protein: CASSPRGQRGSTDTQYF.

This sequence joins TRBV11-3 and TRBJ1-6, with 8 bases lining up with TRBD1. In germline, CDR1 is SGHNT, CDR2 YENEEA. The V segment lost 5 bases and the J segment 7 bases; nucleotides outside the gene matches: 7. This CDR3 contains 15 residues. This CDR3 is CASSLRQGLNSPLHF. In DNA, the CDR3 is TGTGCCAGCAGCCTAAGACAGGGGCTAAATTCACCCCTCCACTTT.

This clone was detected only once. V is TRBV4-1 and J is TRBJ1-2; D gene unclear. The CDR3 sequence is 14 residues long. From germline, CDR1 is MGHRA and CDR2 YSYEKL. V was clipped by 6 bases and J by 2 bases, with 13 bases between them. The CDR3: CASSSRSLNYGYTF. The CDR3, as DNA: TGCGCCAGCAGTTCAAGATCGCTAAACTATGGCTACACCTTC.

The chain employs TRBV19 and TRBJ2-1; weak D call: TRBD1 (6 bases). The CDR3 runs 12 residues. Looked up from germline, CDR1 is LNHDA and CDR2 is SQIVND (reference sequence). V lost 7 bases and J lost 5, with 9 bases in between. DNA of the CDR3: TGTGCCAGTACTACAGGGAACAATGAGCAGTTCTTC. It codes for CASTTGNNEQFF. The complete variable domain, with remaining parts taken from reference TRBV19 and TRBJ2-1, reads DGGITQSPKYLFRKEGQNVTLSCEQNLNHDAMYWYRQDPGQGLRLIYYSQIVNDFQKGDIAEGYSVSREKKESFPLTVTSAQKNPTAFYLCASTTGNNEQFFGPGTRLTVL.

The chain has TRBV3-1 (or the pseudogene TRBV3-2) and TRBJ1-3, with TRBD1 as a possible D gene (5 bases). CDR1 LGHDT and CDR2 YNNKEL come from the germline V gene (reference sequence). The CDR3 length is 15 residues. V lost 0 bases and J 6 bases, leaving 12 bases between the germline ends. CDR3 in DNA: TGTGCCAGCAGCCAAGATCAGGGATTCGTAAACACCATATATTTT. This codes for CASSQDQGFVNTIYF.

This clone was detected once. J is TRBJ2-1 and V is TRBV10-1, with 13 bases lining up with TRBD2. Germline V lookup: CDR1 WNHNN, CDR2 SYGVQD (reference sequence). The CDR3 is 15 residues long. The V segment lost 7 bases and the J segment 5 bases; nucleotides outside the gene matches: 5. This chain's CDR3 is CASNQGTSGNNEQFF. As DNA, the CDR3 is TGCGCCAGCAATCAGGGGACTAGCGGGAACAATGAGCAGTTCTTC.

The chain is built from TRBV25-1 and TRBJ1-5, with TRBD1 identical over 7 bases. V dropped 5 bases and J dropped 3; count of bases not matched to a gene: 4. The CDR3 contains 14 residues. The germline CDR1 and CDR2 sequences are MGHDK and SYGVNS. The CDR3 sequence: CASSQGVPNQPQHF. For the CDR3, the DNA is TGTGCCAGCAGTCAGGGGGTTCCCAATCAGCCCCAGCATTTT.

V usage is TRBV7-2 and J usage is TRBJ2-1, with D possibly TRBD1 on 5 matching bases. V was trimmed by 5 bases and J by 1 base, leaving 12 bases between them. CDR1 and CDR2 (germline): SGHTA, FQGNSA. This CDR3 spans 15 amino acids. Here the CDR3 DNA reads TGTGCCAGCAGCCGCGCGCCAGGGTCCTACAATGAGCAGTTCTTC. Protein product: CASSRAPGSYNEQFF. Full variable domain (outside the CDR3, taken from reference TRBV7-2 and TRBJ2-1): GAGVSQSPSNKVTEKGKDVELRCDPISGHTALYWYRQSLGQGLEFLIYFQGNSAPDKSGLPSDRFSAERTGGSVSTLTIQRTQQEDSAVYLCASSRAPGSYNEQFFGPGTRLTVL.

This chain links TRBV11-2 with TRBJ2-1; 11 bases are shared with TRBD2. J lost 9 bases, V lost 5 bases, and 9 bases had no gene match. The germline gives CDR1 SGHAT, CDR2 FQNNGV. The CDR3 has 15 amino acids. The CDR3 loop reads CASSLPTSGNTEQFF. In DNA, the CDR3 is TGTGCCAGCAGCCTGCCGACTAGCGGGAATACTGAGCAGTTCTTC.

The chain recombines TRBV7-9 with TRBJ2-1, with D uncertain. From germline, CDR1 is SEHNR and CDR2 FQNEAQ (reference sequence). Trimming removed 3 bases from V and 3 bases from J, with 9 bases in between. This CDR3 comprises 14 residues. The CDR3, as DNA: TGTGCCAGCAGCTTGAGTCCTATCTACAATGAGCAGTTCTTC. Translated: CASSLSPIYNEQFF.

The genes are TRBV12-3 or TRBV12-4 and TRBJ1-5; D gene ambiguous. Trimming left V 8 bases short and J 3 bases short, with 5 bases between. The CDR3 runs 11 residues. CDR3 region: CASGLNQPQHF. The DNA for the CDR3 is TGTGCCAGCGGGCTCAATCAGCCCCAGCATTTT.

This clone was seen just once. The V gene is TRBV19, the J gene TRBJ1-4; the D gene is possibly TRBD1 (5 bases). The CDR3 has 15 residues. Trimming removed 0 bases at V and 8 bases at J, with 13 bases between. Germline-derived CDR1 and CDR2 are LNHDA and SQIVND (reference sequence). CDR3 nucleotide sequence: TGTGCCAGTAGTATAGAAAGACAGATGGTGGAAAAACTGTTTTTT. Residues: CASSIERQMVEKLFF.

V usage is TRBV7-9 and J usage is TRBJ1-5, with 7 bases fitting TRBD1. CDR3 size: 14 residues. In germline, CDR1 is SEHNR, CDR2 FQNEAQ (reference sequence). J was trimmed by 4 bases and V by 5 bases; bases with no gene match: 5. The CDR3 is CASSTGQINQPQHF. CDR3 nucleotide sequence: TGTGCCAGCAGCACGGGACAGATAAATCAGCCCCAGCATTTT.

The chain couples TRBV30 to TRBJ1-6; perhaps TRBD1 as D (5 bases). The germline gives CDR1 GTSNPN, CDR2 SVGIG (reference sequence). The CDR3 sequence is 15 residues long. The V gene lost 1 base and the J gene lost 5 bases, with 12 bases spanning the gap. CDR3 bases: TGTGCCTGGAGTGAGACAGTAAAGAATAATTCACCCCTCCACTTT. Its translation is CAWSETVKNNSPLHF.

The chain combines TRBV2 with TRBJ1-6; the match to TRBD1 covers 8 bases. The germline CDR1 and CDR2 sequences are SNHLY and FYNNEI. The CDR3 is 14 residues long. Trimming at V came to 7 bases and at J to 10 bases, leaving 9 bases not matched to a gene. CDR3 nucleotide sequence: TGTGCCAGCACTCAGACAGGGGAAGGATCACCCCTCCACTTT. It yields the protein CASTQTGEGSPLHF.

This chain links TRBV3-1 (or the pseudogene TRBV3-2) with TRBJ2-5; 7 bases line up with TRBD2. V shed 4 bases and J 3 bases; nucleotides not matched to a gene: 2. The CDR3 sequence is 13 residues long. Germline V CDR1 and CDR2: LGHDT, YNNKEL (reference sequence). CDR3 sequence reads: CASSLRGEETQYF. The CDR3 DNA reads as TGTGCCAGCAGCCTACGGGGGGAAGAGACCCAGTACTTC.

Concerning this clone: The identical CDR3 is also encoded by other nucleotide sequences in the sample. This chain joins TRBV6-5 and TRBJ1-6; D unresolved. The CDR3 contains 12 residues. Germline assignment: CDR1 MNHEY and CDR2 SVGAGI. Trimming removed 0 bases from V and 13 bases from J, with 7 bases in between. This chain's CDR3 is CASSYSAGPLHF. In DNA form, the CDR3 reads TGTGCCAGCAGTTACTCCGCGGGTCCCCTCCACTTT.

The CDR3 region is CASSPGQGTTNVLTF. In nucleotides, the CDR3 is TGTGCCAGCAGCCCGGGACAGGGCACGACCAACGTCCTGACTTTC. The chain joins TRBV5-4 to TRBJ2-6, with 9 bases fitting TRBD1. This CDR3 comprises 15 residues. After removal of 4 bases from V and 8 bases from J, the junction contained 7 bases not matched to a gene. Germline CDR1 and CDR2: SGHNT and YYREEE (reference sequence).

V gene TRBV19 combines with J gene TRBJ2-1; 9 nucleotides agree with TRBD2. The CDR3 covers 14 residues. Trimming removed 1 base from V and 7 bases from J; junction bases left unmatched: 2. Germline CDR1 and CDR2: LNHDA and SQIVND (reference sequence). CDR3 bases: TGTGCCAGTAGTATAGTAGCGGGAGTGAATGAGCAGTTCTTC. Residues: CASSIVAGVNEQFF.

CDR3 DNA: TGTGCCAGCAGCTTAATCGGGGGGTATACTGAAGCTTTCTTT. Protein sequence: CASSLIGGYTEAFF. The chain joins TRBV7-2 to TRBJ1-1; TRBD1 might be the D (5 bases). The V and J ends lost 2 bases and 5 bases respectively, with 12 bases between them. This CDR3 has 14 amino acids. In germline, CDR1 is SGHTA, CDR2 FQGNSA.

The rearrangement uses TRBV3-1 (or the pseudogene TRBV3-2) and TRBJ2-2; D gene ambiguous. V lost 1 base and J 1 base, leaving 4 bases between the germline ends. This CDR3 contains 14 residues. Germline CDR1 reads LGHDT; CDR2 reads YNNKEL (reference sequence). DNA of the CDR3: TGTGCCAGCAGCCAAGTCCGGAACACCGGGGAGCTGTTTTTT. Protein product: CASSQVRNTGELFF.

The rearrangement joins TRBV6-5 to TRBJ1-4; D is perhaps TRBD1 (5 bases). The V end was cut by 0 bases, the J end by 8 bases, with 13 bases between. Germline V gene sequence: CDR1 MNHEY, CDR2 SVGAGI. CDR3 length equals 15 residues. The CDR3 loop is CASSYSPGKVEKLFF. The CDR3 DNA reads TGTGCCAGCAGTTACTCGCCAGGGAAGGTGGAAAAACTGTTTTTT.